This TCR beta chain is from a study of blood T cell repertoires in COVID-19 (dated by TCRdb to 2020 to 2022). About the study as a whole: Collaborator samples came from the United States, Italy and Spain and covered acute and convalescent phases of COVID-19. The prospective study material was composed of cDNA or gDNA derived from T cells, B-cell-depleted T cells, or PBMCs. The dataset comprised deeply sampled blood TCRbeta repertoires from subjects exposed to, actively infected with, or recovered from COVID-19. The repertoires were released in a freely available public database meant as a resource for research on the immune response to SARS-CoV-2. The samples were drawn from the first 160 participants of the ongoing ImmuneRACE study and from 1,254 subjects provided by 6 global collaborators. Sample metadata almost always included a de-identified subject ID, COVID-19 status, age in years and sex. Where HLA class I and class II types were available, the types were taken from metadata supplied by the sample provider, not from assay-based typing. What the work shows at the level of the full study, not this receptor alone: The amount of clinical and demographic metadata varied by source and participant and was provided uncurated.

Another Seattle source contributed samples from volunteer blood donors who had recovered from COVID-19. The collaborating institutions used their own protocols to collect whole blood in K2EDTA tubes. Collaborator samples were shipped for TCRbeta analysis as frozen whole blood, isolated PBMCs, or DNA extracted from either sample type. CDR3 length: 15 amino acids, cysteine to phenylalanine. The DNA shown is the 45-base CDR3, in frame from base 1. Trimmed from V: 1 base; trimmed from J: 4 bases; junction bases lacking a gene match: 2. The germline V gene sets CDR1 to SGHNT and CDR2 to YENEEA. A remark on this clone: The antigen it recognizes is unknown. No base quality information exists; no much larger clone differs at one position.

The immunoSEQ Assay, a bias-controlled multiplex PCR, was used to amplify TCRbeta CDR3 regions from genomic DNA. Turning to the authors' computational methods: Within the assay, amplification of reference gene primers was used to estimate how many nucleated cells each sample contained. To quantify the absolute abundance of each unique TCRbeta CDR3 rearrangement, sequence reads were collapsed and filtered. For each sample, productive Simpson clonality was calculated as the square root of Simpson's diversity index over productive rearrangements. What TCRdb holds here is the immuneACCESS table cut down to in-frame rearrangements. Part of the clones is not present; checked against another copy, under half of the missing clones reflect an unresolved V gene, and the others are unexplained. That table supplies the V and J calls and clone size; D and trimming were determined from the DNA. A total of about 190,000 clones appear in this sample, roughly four fifths of them only once. In total, the top ten clones hold roughly 14% of the sample.

This TCR derives from a man aged 45-60 years who had recovered from COVID-19. The sequenced sample was peripheral blood. The chain is assembled from TRBV11-3 and TRBJ2-1, with 9 middle bases fitting TRBD2. The CDR3 corresponds to CASSLGLAGYNEQFF. The sequence in DNA is TGTGCCAGCAGCTTAGGGCTAGCGGGGTACAATGAGCAGTTCTTC.